This T cell receptor (beta chain) was obtained from a study of shared clonotypes between healthy human individuals. Findings of the study overall: Expectations were that clonotype sharing among donors would be affected by sequencing depth.

Sequenced by immunoSEQ multiplex PCR; TCRdb stores in-frame clones only, minus some. The data contain some 470,000 clones, less than 80% of them singletons. With respect to this clone: As yet, its antigen is unknown.

Germline CDR1 SGHNT, CDR2 YYREEE (reference sequence). The CDR3 length is 16 residues. The V and J ends lost 0 bases and 2 bases, in that order; junction bases with no gene match: 4. Input material: PBMCs. The genes are TRBV5-4 and TRBJ2-3; 9 positions match TRBD2. The receptor was isolated from a middle-aged woman in good health. Some clones in this sample may be carry-over from other donors' samples. The CDR3 loop is CASSLASSGTTDTQYF. The DNA for the CDR3 is TGTGCCAGCAGCTTGGCGTCTAGCGGGACCACAGATACGCAGTATTTT.